The present TCR beta chain was sequenced within a study of neurological immune-mediated disorders. This clonotype was found many times. Its antigen is not identified. Study-wide results and caveats: Repertoires from 18 of 34 multiple sclerosis patients grouped phylogenetically into a related-CDR3 cluster, suggesting a possible signature.

Germline CDR1 reads DFQATT; CDR2 reads SNEGSKA (reference sequence). V was cut by 6 bases and J by 7 bases, with 21 bases left in between. This CDR3 has 15 amino acids. One entry per CDR3 protein results from TCRdb running MiXCR on the 5' RACE reads. This table holds 50,000 or so distinct CDR3 sequences, about 3% found once. The rearrangement joins TRBV20-1 to TRBJ1-4; D is unresolved. What was sequenced was PBMCs. This sequence was found in a man in his forties or fifties with multiple sclerosis. The DNA for the CDR3 is TGCAGTGCCCAAGGACCTTACAGCAGAGGTGAAAAACTGTTTTTT. Encoded protein: CSAQGPYSRGEKLFF.